Sequencing of this T cell receptor (beta chain) was carried out in a study of ipilimumab plus nivolumab after autologous stem cell transplantation. Checkpoint therapy with ipilimumab 1 mg/kg began 14 to 28 days after transplant. Patients received nivolumab 3 mg/kg at weeks 1, 4, 7, 10, then fortnightly to week 26. The CDR3 has 13 amino acids. Germline lookup yields CDR1 SGHTA and CDR2 FQGTGA. Note on this clone: A read error may account for a junction end that differs from germline.

Some clones are missing from TCRdb's copy, which holds only in-frame ones; the method was immunoSEQ multiplex PCR. Of some 15,000 clones detected, about four fifths appear once; the ten largest clones hold around 9.3%. The chain recombines TRBV7-3 with TRBJ2-2; D gene ambiguous. Sequencing used PBMCs, obtained in a trial of ipilimumab plus nivolumab as post-transplant consolidation. The clonotype was recovered from a male donor with primary mediastinal lymphoma. The CDR3 loop is CASTLRVPGELFF. CDR3 coding DNA: TGTGCCAGCACCTTACGGGTTCCCGGGGAGCTGTTTTTT. The variable domain in full, with the rest retrieved from reference TRBV7-3 and TRBJ2-2, is GAGVSQTPSNKVTEKGKYVELRCDPISGHTALYWYRQSLGQGPEFLIYFQGTGAADDSGLPNDRFFAVRPEGSVSTLKIQRTERGDSAVYLCASTLRVPGELFFGEGSRLTVL.